The 28 T cell receptor beta chains listed next were all sequenced from one sample in a study of cytomegalovirus exposure and HLA in healthy donors. Primers included in the PCR were 60 Vbeta and 13 Jbeta primers. Clones were sequenced by immunoSEQ multiplex PCR, and TCRdb holds only the in-frame ones, with some missing. Of about 190,000 clones listed, 70% to 80% are singletons. Input material: PBMCs. The receptors shown here come from a woman in her 30s in good health and CMV-seropositive.

This clone was counted a few times. The CDR3 coding sequence is TGTGCCAGCACTCTACCTCAGAGAGGCACTGAAGCTTTCTTT. Translation gives CASTLPQRGTEAFF. This chain joins TRBV28 and TRBJ1-1; D not resolved. V was cut by 7 bases and J by 4 bases, with 16 bases left in between. Germline V CDR1 and CDR2: MDHEN, SYDVKM. This CDR3 is built from 14 residues.

This clone was seen more than once but under ten times. The CDR3 sequence is CASGRGGGEQYF. The DNA of the CDR3 is TGTGCCAGCGGACGTGGGGGGGGCGAGCAGTACTTC. V usage is TRBV7-3 and J usage is TRBJ2-5; 7 nucleotides line up with TRBD2. The J call is in doubt because the DNA end fits TRBJ2-7 better. CDR1 and CDR2 from the germline V gene are SGHTA and FQGTGA. The CDR3 loop spans 12 amino acids.

V gene TRBV18 combines with J gene TRBJ1-3; maybe TRBD1 (5 bases). The CDR3 length is 15 residues. CDR1 and CDR2 from the germline V gene are KGHSH and LQKENI. The V gene lost 0 bases and the J gene lost 0 bases, with 6 bases spanning the gap. The CDR3 nucleotides are TGTGCCAGCTCACCACCGACAGTCTCTGGAAACACCATATATTTT. Translated: CASSPPTVSGNTIYF.

The chain is built from TRBV14 and TRBJ1-6; no firm D call. This CDR3 has 16 residues. The germline gives CDR1 SGHDN, CDR2 FVKESK. The V gene lost 2 bases and the J gene lost 1 base, with 9 bases spanning the gap. CDR3: CASSQRSGSYNSPLHF. The DNA of the CDR3 is TGTGCCAGCAGCCAACGGTCTGGTTCCTATAATTCACCCCTCCACTTT.

V usage is TRBV5-6 and J usage is TRBJ1-2; D unresolved. Trimming left V 4 bases short and J 1 base short, with 11 bases between. This CDR3 spans 14 amino acids. Germline loops: CDR1 SGHDT, CDR2 YYEEEE. This CDR3 reads CASSQGGINYGYTF. CDR3 in DNA: TGTGCCAGCAGCCAAGGAGGTATTAACTATGGCTACACCTTC.

The chain carries TRBV18 and TRBJ2-7, with 8 bases fitting TRBD1. This CDR3 contains 11 residues. V shed 6 bases, J shed 7 bases, and the junction held 2 bases outside the gene matches. The germline gives CDR1 KGHSH, CDR2 LQKENI. CDR3 DNA sequence: TGTGCCAGCTCCACAGGGGGAGAGCAGTACTTC. Its protein product is CASSTGGEQYF.

The genes are TRBV6-5 and TRBJ1-2; 10 nucleotides line up with TRBD1. Trimming at V came to 6 bases and at J to 5 bases, leaving 9 bases not matched to a gene. The length of the CDR3 is 15 residues. Germline V lookup: CDR1 MNHEY, CDR2 SVGAGI. The CDR3, as DNA: TGTGCCAGCAGCGACCCCGGGACAGGGGAGTATGGCTACACCTTC. Translated: CASSDPGTGEYGYTF.

V usage is TRBV2 and J usage is TRBJ2-3; D perhaps matches TRBD2 (5 bases). Between the trimmed V and J ends, which lost 10 bases and 0 bases, there was a span of 11 bases. The CDR3 runs to 13 residues. Per the germline V gene, CDR1 is SNHLY and CDR2 is FYNNEI. The CDR3 DNA follows: TGTGCCACCTCTCCTAGCAGCACAGATACGCAGTATTTT. Its protein product is CATSPSSTDTQYF.

The chain recombines TRBV11-3 with TRBJ2-1, with TRBD2 matching 11 bases. The length of the CDR3 is 16 residues. CDR1 and CDR2 (germline): SGHNT, YENEEA. The V segment lost 5 bases and the J segment 5 bases; nucleotides outside the gene matches: 8. The CDR3 region is CASSQVPGLADNEQFF. Here the CDR3 DNA reads TGTGCCAGCAGCCAAGTGCCGGGACTAGCGGACAATGAGCAGTTCTTC.

The chain carries TRBV18 and TRBJ1-5; D perhaps matches TRBD1 (6 bases). This CDR3 contains 15 residues. Per germline, CDR1 KGHSH and CDR2 LQKENI. V shed 6 bases and J shed 3 bases, with 15 bases lying between them. The CDR3 loop reads CASSSTGPDNQPQHF. The CDR3 DNA is TGTGCCAGCTCTTCTACAGGGCCAGACAATCAGCCCCAGCATTTT.

This clone was counted only a few times. The CDR3 bases are TGTGCCAGCAGTTCGGGACAGGGGGCCCTCTACGAGCAGTACTTC. Residues: CASSSGQGALYEQYF. The V gene is TRBV6-5, the J gene TRBJ2-7, with TRBD1 matching over 12 bases. The CDR3 has 15 amino acids. Looked up from germline, CDR1 is MNHEY and CDR2 is SVGAGI. The V segment lost 4 bases and the J segment 3 bases; nucleotides outside the gene matches: 4.

This rearrangement joins TRBV5-1 to TRBJ2-7, with 8 bases that match TRBD1. The germline V gene has CDR1 SGHRS and CDR2 YFSETQ. The CDR3 contains 14 residues. With V trimmed by 2 bases and J by 3 bases, 4 bases remained unmatched. The CDR3 coding sequence is TGCGCCAGCAGCTTTACCACAGGGGGCTACGAGCAGTACTTC. It specifies CASSFTTGGYEQYF.

The genes are TRBV9 and TRBJ1-2, with D hard to call. The CDR3 is made up of 11 amino acids. Trimming took 5 bases from V and 6 from J, leaving 8 bases between them. Germline loops: CDR1 SGDLS, CDR2 YYNGEE. CDR3 nucleotide sequence: TGTGCCAGCAGGGCTCTAGATGGCTACACCTTC. Amino acid sequence: CASRALDGYTF. The entire variable domain, with the rest obtained from reference TRBV9 and TRBJ1-2, is as follows: DSGVTQTPKHLITATGQRVTLRCSPRSGDLSVYWYQQSLDQGLQFLIQYYNGEERAKGNILERFSAQQFPDLHSELNLSSLELGDSALYFCASRALDGYTFGSGTRLTVV.

This clone was found once. V usage is TRBV6-4 and J usage is TRBJ2-3; 11 bases line up with TRBD2. The CDR3 totals 15 residues. Germline V gene data show CDR1 as MRHNA and CDR2 as SNTAGT. V shed 5 bases, J shed 2 bases, and the junction held 3 bases outside the gene matches. CDR3 DNA sequence: TGTGCCAGCAGTCCTAGCGGGGGGTACACAGATACGCAGTATTTT. Translation gives CASSPSGGYTDTQYF.

The rearrangement joins TRBV5-4 to TRBJ1-4, with 9 bases fitting TRBD1. Germline lookup yields CDR1 SGHNT and CDR2 YYREEE (reference sequence). The ends lost 5 bases at V and 4 bases at J; junction bases unmatched: 3. CDR3 size: 14 residues. CDR3 protein: CASSPDRGNEKLFF. In DNA, the CDR3 is TGTGCCAGCAGTCCGGACAGGGGTAATGAAAAACTGTTTTTT.

This chain joins TRBV9 and TRBJ2-7; D may be TRBD1 (6 bases). Per germline, CDR1 SGDLS and CDR2 YYNGEE. CDR3 length equals 14 residues. V dropped 3 bases and J dropped 0 bases, with 10 bases sitting between them. The DNA for the CDR3 is TGTGCCAGCAGCGCCCAGGGGAGCTCCTACGAGCAGTACTTC. Protein product: CASSAQGSSYEQYF.

The chain uses TRBV5-1 and TRBJ2-5; the match to TRBD2 covers 12 bases. V was pared by 3 bases and J by 5 bases, with 5 bases of the junction left unmatched. Germline V gene data show CDR1 as SGHRS and CDR2 as YFSETQ. CDR3 size: 15 residues. CDR3 in DNA: TGCGCCAGCAGCTCCCTAGCGGGAGGGGGTGAGACCCAGTACTTC. This codes for CASSSLAGGGETQYF.

The chain links TRBV4-1 to TRBJ2-3; possible D gene TRBD1, 5 bases. Germline-derived CDR1 and CDR2 are MGHRA and YSYEKL. Trimming removed 1 base from V and 0 bases from J, with 14 bases in between. The CDR3 has 17 amino acids. For the CDR3, the DNA is TGCGCCAGCAGCCAAGGTTGGGGCCACCTTAGCACAGATACGCAGTATTTT. It yields the protein CASSQGWGHLSTDTQYF.

This chain joins TRBV4-3 and TRBJ1-5, with D possibly matching TRBD1 (5 bases). This CDR3 spans 13 amino acids. Germline V lookup: CDR1 LGHNA, CDR2 YSLEER. V lost 1 base and J lost 6, with 7 bases in between. The chain's CDR3 is CASSQVQGQPQHF. The CDR3, as DNA: TGCGCCAGCAGCCAAGTCCAGGGTCAGCCCCAGCATTTT.

V and J are TRBV6-5 and TRBJ1-4; D not certain. There are 14 residues in the CDR3. Germline lookup yields CDR1 MNHEY and CDR2 SVGAGI. Trimming shortened V by 4 bases and J by 7 bases, and 13 bases separated the two germline ends. In DNA, the CDR3 is TGTGCCAGCAGTTTGAAGCCTTTCCGTGAAAAACTGTTTTTT. It encodes CASSLKPFREKLFF.

Written as DNA, the CDR3 is TGTGCCAGCAGCCAAGAAGTGCGGCAGCTCGACGGCTACACCTTC. This sequence encodes CASSQEVRQLDGYTF. This chain uses TRBV4-2 with TRBJ1-2, with D unresolved. V lost 0 bases to trimming and J lost 8 bases, with 16 bases between them. Germline loops: CDR1 LGHNA, CDR2 YNFKEQ. The CDR3 has 15 amino acids.

The sample holds a few counts of this clone. The chain couples TRBV18 to TRBJ2-7, with 8 bases that match TRBD2. This CDR3 contains 18 residues. The germline gives CDR1 KGHSH, CDR2 LQKENI. Trimming at V came to 3 bases and at J to 3 bases, leaving 16 bases not matched to a gene. The CDR3 region is CASSPIPKGLGNDYEQYF. The CDR3 bases are TGTGCCAGCTCACCGATTCCAAAGGGACTAGGTAACGACTACGAGCAGTACTTC.

The chain employs TRBV28 and TRBJ2-7, with 7 positions matching TRBD1. The germline CDR1 and CDR2 sequences are MDHEN and SYDVKM. CDR3 length: 11 residues. Unmatched junction bases numbered 3, after V lost 8 bases and J lost 5 bases. This CDR3 is CASDRDNEQYF. The CDR3 bases are TGTGCCAGCGACAGGGACAACGAGCAGTACTTC.

V is TRBV28 and J is TRBJ1-6; no clear D. V was pared by 5 bases and J by 7 bases, with 6 bases between. Germline V gene lookup returns CDR1 MDHEN and CDR2 SYDVKM. The CDR3 consists of 12 residues. CDR3 DNA: TGTGCCAGCAGTAACCAGAATTCACCCCTCCACTTT. It is translated as CASSNQNSPLHF. Full variable domain (rest looked up from reference TRBV28 and TRBJ1-6): DVKVTQSSRYLVKRTGEKVFLECVQDMDHENMFWYRQDPGLGLRLIYFSYDVKMKEKGDIPEGYSVSREKKERFSLILESASTNQTSMYLCASSNQNSPLHFGNGTRLTVT.

The chain employs TRBV6-1 and TRBJ2-1; D is possibly TRBD2 (5 bases). Trimming shortened V by 2 bases and J by 1 base, and 6 bases separated the two germline ends. The CDR3 covers 14 residues. Germline lookup yields CDR1 MNHNS and CDR2 SASEGT. CDR3 in DNA: TGTGCCAGCAGTGAACCGGGGTCCTACAATGAGCAGTTCTTC. Encoded protein: CASSEPGSYNEQFF.

The chain uses TRBV19 and TRBJ1-3; a weak D match, TRBD1 (6 bases). Germline CDR1 and CDR2: LNHDA and SQIVND (reference sequence). CDR3 length: 18 amino acids. The V gene lost 3 bases and the J gene lost 0 bases, with 18 bases spanning the gap. CDR3 amino acids: CASSITGSSGSSGNTIYF. CDR3 DNA sequence: TGTGCCAGTAGTATTACAGGGTCCAGCGGTTCCTCTGGAAACACCATATATTTT. The variable domain in full, completed from reference TRBV19 and TRBJ1-3, reads DGGITQSPKYLFRKEGQNVTLSCEQNLNHDAMYWYRQDPGQGLRLIYYSQIVNDFQKGDIAEGYSVSREKKESFPLTVTSAQKNPTAFYLCASSITGSSGSSGNTIYFGEGSWLTVV.

In the case of this clone: Other DNA sequences from this sample encode an identical CDR3 as well. The chain employs TRBV19 and TRBJ1-5; no firm D call. V lost 5 bases, J lost 2 bases, and 7 bases lay in between. This CDR3 has 13 residues. CDR1 is LNHDA and CDR2 is SQIVND in the germline V gene (reference sequence). The CDR3 bases are TGTGCCAGTAGTTCCCAGGGCAATCAGCCCCAGCATTTT. It specifies CASSSQGNQPQHF.

The chain has TRBV6-5 and TRBJ2-1; D not certain. CDR1 MNHEY and CDR2 SVGAGI come from the germline V gene. This CDR3 spans 12 amino acids. Trimming pared 6 bases from V and 6 bases from J, leaving 9 bases between. CDR3: CASRSSVNEQFF. The DNA for the CDR3 is TGTGCCAGCAGGTCGTCGGTCAATGAGCAGTTCTTC.